A selection of T cell receptor beta chains follows, all from one sample in a study of cytomegalovirus exposure and HLA in healthy donors. The protocol was immunoSEQ multiplex PCR, while the TCRdb copy is restricted to in-frame clones and leaves out a portion. The table shows 200,000 or so clones, with 84% occurring only once. The sample taken for sequencing was PBMCs. The receptors originated from a boy younger than 18 in good health and CMV-seronegative. Both conserved end residues are part of each CDR3. D genes are given only for firm matches. Some rows mark clone size as missing; the rest say once, few, many or name a class of expanded clone.

J gene | V gene | D gene | clone size | CDR3 protein | CDR3 DNA
TRBJ1-5 | TRBV27 | NA | NA | CASSFQGIGQPQHF | TGTGCCAGCAGTTTTCAGGGGATAGGGCAGCCCCAGCATTTT
TRBJ1-1 | TRBV10-3 | TRBD1 | few | CAIRDRGSHTEAFF | TGTGCCATCAGGGACAGGGGCTCGCACACTGAAGCTTTCTTT
TRBJ2-7 | TRBV19 | TRBD1 | NA | CASFVGTGLYEQYF | TGTGCCAGTTTTGTCGGGACAGGCCTATACGAGCAGTACTTC
TRBJ2-6 | TRBV7-8 | NA | NA | CASSLPRTALLSGANVLTF | TGTGCCAGCAGCTTACCCAGGACAGCGTTACTCTCTGGGGCCAACGTCCTGACTTTC
TRBJ2-1 | TRBV18 | NA | NA | CASSPSNEQFF | TGTGCCAGCTCACCGAGCAATGAGCAGTTCTTC
TRBJ1-4 | TRBV19 | NA | NA | CASSNDRRSYEKLFF | TGTGCCAGTAGTAATGATCGCCGGTCCTATGAAAAACTGTTTTTT
TRBJ2-5 | TRBV5-1 | TRBD2 | NA | CASSWDPSGRETQYF | TGCGCCAGCAGCTGGGATCCTAGCGGCCGAGAGACCCAGTACTTC
TRBJ1-6 | TRBV2 | NA | NA | CASSPRAGDSPLHF | TGTGCCAGCAGTCCGAGGGCAGGGGATTCACCCCTCCACTTT
TRBJ2-3 | TRBV9 | TRBD1 | NA | CASSTNRGSTDTQYF | TGTGCCAGCAGCACAAACAGGGGGAGTACGGATACGCAGTATTTT
TRBJ1-1 | TRBV5-5 | TRBD1 | NA | CASSLGTGDDEAFF | TGTGCCAGCAGCTTAGGGACAGGGGACGATGAAGCTTTCTTT
TRBJ1-6 | TRBV6-5 | TRBD1 | NA | CASSFGQVVPPLHF | TGTGCCAGCAGTTTTGGACAGGTGGTTCCACCCCTCCACTTT
TRBJ1-5 | TRBV4-1 | NA | NA | CASSQPAGDINQPQHF | TGCGCCAGCAGCCAACCTGCGGGGGACATCAATCAGCCCCAGCATTTT
TRBJ2-7 | TRBV5-6 | TRBD1 | few | CASSYGTGVHEQYF | TGTGCCAGCAGCTACGGGACAGGGGTACACGAGCAGTACTTC
TRBJ2-7 | TRBV7-2 | NA | NA | CASSLGRAGSLSSHEQYF | TGTGCCAGCAGCTTAGGGAGAGCGGGTTCCCTGTCTTCCCACGAGCAGTACTTC
TRBJ2-7 | TRBV23-1 | TRBD2 | NA | CASSSGRACEQYF | TGCGCCAGCAGTAGCGGGAGGGCGTGTGAGCAGTACTTC
TRBJ2-3 | TRBV30 | TRBD2 | once | CAWSVSGTSQYF | TGTGCCTGGAGTGTATCAGGGACTAGTCAGTATTTT
TRBJ2-3 | TRBV4-3 | TRBD2 | NA | CASSQEGLGSGVDTQYF | TGCGCCAGCAGCCAAGAAGGCTTGGGTAGCGGGGTAGATACGCAGTATTTT
TRBJ1-4 | TRBV9 | NA | NA | CASSARGTNEKLFF | TGTGCCAGCAGCGCCCGTGGCACTAATGAAAAACTGTTTTTT
TRBJ1-4 | TRBV18 | NA | NA | CASSPSGTNEKLFF | TGTGCCAGCTCACCCTCAGGGACTAATGAAAAACTGTTTTTT
TRBJ2-2 | TRBV28 | NA | once | CASSGYLREANTGELFF | TGTGCCAGCAGCGGGTACCTGCGGGAAGCAAACACCGGGGAGCTGTTTTTT
TRBJ1-6 | TRBV19 | NA | NA | CASSIRGPGNSPLHF | TGTGCCAGTAGTATCAGGGGCCCGGGTAATTCACCCCTCCACTTT
TRBJ1-2 | TRBV5-4 | NA | NA | CASSPHGDGYTF | TGTGCCAGCAGCCCCCACGGGGATGGCTACACCTTC
TRBJ1-6 | TRBV27 | NA | once | CASSLARGTTNSPLHF | TGTGCCAGCAGTTTAGCCCGGGGAACCACCAATTCACCCCTCCACTTT
TRBJ1-1 | TRBV18 | NA | NA | CASSSGWQAFF | TGTGCCAGCTCATCGGGATGGCAAGCTTTCTTT
TRBJ2-3 | TRBV2 | NA | NA | CASSPYLSRYTDTQYF | TGTGCCAGCAGTCCCTATTTAAGCCGGTACACAGATACGCAGTATTTT
TRBJ2-3 | TRBV9 | NA | NA | CASSVGGEHTDTQYF | TGTGCCAGCAGCGTAGGGGGGGAACACACAGATACGCAGTATTTT
TRBJ1-2 | TRBV4-2 | NA | NA | CASSQDLGNSNYGYTF | TGTGCCAGCAGCCAAGATTTGGGCAACTCTAACTATGGCTACACCTTC
TRBJ1-5 | TRBV23-1 | TRBD1 | NA | CASSQGTGGNQPQHF | TGCGCCAGCAGTCAAGGGACAGGGGGTAATCAGCCCCAGCATTTT
TRBJ2-5 | TRBV7-9 | NA | NA | CASSLVLSRETQYF | TGTGCCAGCAGCTTAGTCCTAAGCCGGGAGACCCAGTACTTC
TRBJ1-1 | TRBV6-5 | NA | NA | CASSWGVGVMAEAFF | TGTGCCAGCAGTTGGGGGGTAGGGGTAATGGCTGAAGCTTTCTTT
TRBJ2-3 | TRBV15 | NA | once | CATSRGQSSTDTQYF | TGTGCCACCAGCAGAGGACAGTCTAGCACAGATACGCAGTATTTT
TRBJ1-5 | TRBV6-6 | NA | NA | CASSYSRGSNQPQHF | TGTGCCAGCAGTTACTCGCGGGGAAGCAATCAGCCCCAGCATTTT
TRBJ1-2 | TRBV19 | NA | NA | CASKEAAAKNYGYTF | TGTGCCAGTAAAGAGGCGGCAGCTAAAAACTATGGCTACACCTTC
TRBJ2-3 | TRBV23-1 | NA | NA | CASSQSDSGVSCTDTQYF | TGCGCCAGCAGTCAATCCGATTCCGGGGTCAGCTGCACAGATACGCAGTATTTT
TRBJ2-3 | TRBV30 | NA | NA | CAWTVGASVTDTQYF | TGTGCCTGGACCGTAGGGGCTAGCGTCACAGATACGCAGTATTTT
TRBJ1-2 | TRBV7-9 | TRBD1 | NA | CASRQDRVEGYTF | TGTGCCAGCAGACAAGACAGGGTAGAAGGCTACACCTTC
TRBJ2-5 | TRBV30 | NA | once | CAWGSGTEGPRLTQYF | TGTGCCTGGGGTTCCGGGACTGAAGGCCCCCGGTTGACCCAGTACTTC
TRBJ2-7 | TRBV30 | NA | NA | CAWSPGHTYEQYF | TGTGCCTGGAGTCCGGGACATACCTACGAGCAGTACTTC
TRBJ2-5 | TRBV30 | TRBD1 | NA | CAWSGTGQETQYF | TGTGCCTGGAGTGGGACAGGCCAAGAGACCCAGTACTTC
TRBJ1-4 | TRBV5-1 | TRBD1 | NA | CASSLTGDREKLFF | TGCGCCAGCAGCTTGACAGGGGACCGCGAAAAACTGTTTTTT
TRBJ2-5 | TRBV20-1 | NA | NA | CSARHGKTQYF | TGCAGTGCCCGACACGGAAAGACCCAGTACTTC
TRBJ1-1 | TRBV19 | NA | NA | CASRTRDRFEAFF | TGTGCCAGTCGGACCAGGGATCGTTTTGAAGCTTTCTTT
TRBJ1-2 | TRBV28 | NA | NA | CASSWPWGPRYGYTF | TGTGCCAGCTCGTGGCCCTGGGGGCCAAGATATGGCTACACCTTC
TRBJ2-5 | TRBV25-1 | NA | NA | CASSEVGAAPYQETQYF | TGTGCCAGCAGTGAAGTGGGGGCAGCCCCGTACCAAGAGACCCAGTACTTC
TRBJ1-2 | TRBV4-1 | NA | NA | CASSDTAGGVGYGYTF | TGCGCCAGCAGCGACACCGCTGGGGGCGTCGGCTATGGCTACACCTTC
TRBJ1-5 | TRBV6-1 | TRBD1 | few | CASSLPGTVQPQHF | TGTGCCAGCAGCCTACCTGGGACAGTTCAGCCCCAGCATTTT
TRBJ2-1 | TRBV7-9 | TRBD1 | NA | CASSLGQGYNEQFF | TGTGCCAGCAGCTTGGGACAGGGGTACAATGAGCAGTTCTTC
TRBJ1-3 | TRBV6-5 | TRBD1 | NA | CASSSDRYSGNTIYF | TGTGCCAGCAGTTCGGACAGGTACTCTGGAAACACCATATATTTT
TRBJ2-2 | TRBV7-6 | NA | NA | CASSVYREGTGELFF | TGTGCCAGCAGCGTTTACAGGGAGGGCACCGGGGAGCTGTTTTTT
TRBJ1-4 | TRBV7-9 | TRBD1 | NA | CASSLQQGRANEKLFF | TGTGCCAGCAGTCTCCAACAGGGGCGGGCTAATGAAAAACTGTTTTTT
TRBJ1-2 | TRBV11-2 | TRBD1 | NA | CASSSNGVTGADGYTF | TGTGCCAGCAGCTCCAATGGGGTAACAGGGGCCGATGGCTACACCTTC
TRBJ2-3 | TRBV5-1 | NA | NA | CASSLEGAGDTQYF | TGCGCCAGCAGCTTGGAAGGGGCTGGGGATACGCAGTATTTT
TRBJ2-5 | TRBV27 | NA | NA | CASSLDSKETQYF | TGTGCCAGCAGTTTAGATAGCAAAGAGACCCAGTACTTC
TRBJ2-7 | TRBV19 | TRBD1 | NA | CASKGWTGDEQYF | TGTGCCAGTAAAGGTTGGACAGGGGACGAGCAGTACTTC